A single sample is the source of the 32 T cell receptor beta chains below, sequenced in a study of cytomegalovirus exposure and HLA in healthy donors. Both 60 Vbeta primers and 13 Jbeta primers went into the PCR. Using immunoSEQ multiplex PCR, the repertoire was profiled, and TCRdb retains in-frame clones only, with some absent. The sample lists around 31,000 clones, 87% seen once, with 2.7% in the top ten. Source material: PBMCs. The receptors originated from a boy younger than 18 in good health and CMV-seronegative.

The CDR3 sequence: CASSRGTGYNQPQHF. CDR3 bases: TGTGCCAGCAGTCGAGGGACAGGATACAATCAGCCCCAGCATTTT. The V and J genes are TRBV28 and TRBJ1-5; 8 positions agree with TRBD1. The CDR3 is 15 amino acids. The V segment lost 5 bases and the J segment 3 bases; nucleotides outside the gene matches: 6. Per the germline V gene, CDR1 is MDHEN and CDR2 is SYDVKM.

The chain couples TRBV27 to TRBJ2-1; TRBD1 is a possible D gene (6 bases). The V end was cut by 5 bases, the J end by 4 bases, with 9 bases between. The CDR3 length is 13 residues. Germline V gene lookup returns CDR1 MNHEY and CDR2 SMNVEV (reference sequence). The DNA for the CDR3 is TGTGCCAGCAGTAACACAGGGTACAATGAGCAGTTCTTC. Translating gives CASSNTGYNEQFF.

V gene TRBV7-8 combines with J gene TRBJ2-5, with D perhaps matching TRBD1 (6 bases). Trimming removed 4 bases at V and 5 bases at J, with 11 bases between. CDR1 SGHVS and CDR2 FQNEAQ come from the germline V gene. This CDR3 spans 13 amino acids. The CDR3 DNA is TGTGCCAGCAGCTCCAGGGGTGTGGAGACCCAGTACTTC. Amino acids: CASSSRGVETQYF.

The chain joins TRBV4-3 to TRBJ1-5; tentatively, D is TRBD1 (5 bases). Germline assignment: CDR1 LGHNA and CDR2 YSLEER. This CDR3 has 16 residues. Trimming pared 0 bases from V and 3 bases from J, leaving 12 bases between. CDR3 sequence (DNA): TGCGCCAGCAGCCAAGATCTGTCCAGGGCCAATCAGCCCCAGCATTTT. Its translation: CASSQDLSRANQPQHF.

The V call is TRBV4-1, the J call TRBJ2-5; TRBD2 matches 10 bases. The CDR3 extends over 15 amino acids. V gave up 3 bases and J gave up 2 bases; unmatched junction bases: 3. Germline CDR1 MGHRA, CDR2 YSYEKL. CDR3 coding DNA: TGCGCCAGCAGCCACGGAGCGGGGGGGCAAGAGACCCAGTACTTC. This sequence encodes CASSHGAGGQETQYF.

The gene calls are TRBV11-1 and TRBJ2-1, with 9 bases aligning to TRBD2. Germline V gene lookup returns CDR1 SGHAT and CDR2 FQDESV (reference sequence). V shed 5 bases and J 2 bases; nucleotides not matched to a gene: 4. CDR3 length: 15 residues. CDR3 bases: TGTGCCAGCAGCCCGACTAGCGGACCCTACAATGAGCAGTTCTTC. Translated: CASSPTSGPYNEQFF.

The CDR3 DNA reads as TGTGCCAGCAGCCAAAACACCAACCAAGAGACCCAGTACTTC. Translating gives CASSQNTNQETQYF. The chain employs TRBV11-2 and TRBJ2-5; D not certain. Germline lookup yields CDR1 SGHAT and CDR2 FQNNGV. V lost 5 bases and J 0 bases, leaving 10 bases between the germline ends. The CDR3 consists of 14 residues.

Regarding this clone: Other DNA sequences of this sample code for an identical CDR3. The V gene is TRBV4-1, the J gene TRBJ1-6; possibly TRBD1 for D (6 bases). CDR3 length: 13 amino acids. Per germline, CDR1 MGHRA and CDR2 YSYEKL. V gave up 9 bases and J gave up 7 bases, with 13 bases separating them. The CDR3: CASLGTSNSPLHF. Written as DNA, the CDR3 is TGCGCCAGTCTCGGGACAAGCAATTCACCCCTCCACTTT.

The chain carries TRBV7-6 and TRBJ1-5, with TRBD1 as a possible D gene (6 bases). The CDR3 totals 14 residues. The ends were cut back, 2 bases at V and 7 bases at J, with 12 bases in the middle. Germline CDR1 and CDR2: SGHVS and FNYEAQ. The CDR3 reads CASSLRGAEQPQHF. CDR3 DNA: TGTGCCAGCAGCTTACGGGGGGCGGAACAGCCCCAGCATTTT.

This chain uses TRBV14 with TRBJ2-3; D perhaps matches TRBD2 (5 bases). Trimming left V 1 base short and J 4 bases short, with 18 bases between. CDR3 length: 17 residues. In germline, CDR1 is SGHDN, CDR2 FVKESK. For the CDR3, the DNA is TGTGCCAGCAGCCAAGTCGGGATCCAAATCCACGCAGATACGCAGTATTTT. This sequence encodes CASSQVGIQIHADTQYF.

Written as DNA, the CDR3 is TGTGCCAGCAGTTTTATACCAGCGGGGGTATACCCCGGGGAGCTGTTTTTT. Protein: CASSFIPAGVYPGELFF. The chain combines TRBV28 with TRBJ2-2, with TRBD2 matching 8 bases. Germline values: CDR1 MDHEN, CDR2 SYDVKM. Trimming removed 3 bases from V and 6 bases from J; junction bases left unmatched: 12. The CDR3 sequence is 17 residues long. The full variable domain, in which reference TRBV28 and TRBJ2-2 provide the parts outside the CDR3, is DVKVTQSSRYLVKRTGEKVFLECVQDMDHENMFWYRQDPGLGLRLIYFSYDVKMKEKGDIPEGYSVSREKKERFSLILESASTNQTSMYLCASSFIPAGVYPGELFFGEGSRLTVL.

The rearrangement joins TRBV4-1 to TRBJ1-6, with 9 bases lining up with TRBD1. Germline V gene lookup returns CDR1 MGHRA and CDR2 YSYEKL. The V and J ends lost 4 bases and 7 bases, in that order; junction bases with no gene match: 5. The CDR3 runs 15 residues. The CDR3 DNA sequence: TGCGCCAGCAGCCTCGGGGACAGGGCCAATTCACCCCTCCACTTT. The encoded protein is CASSLGDRANSPLHF.

The rearrangement joins TRBV4-2 to TRBJ2-7; 9 bases fit TRBD1. V shed 1 base and J 3 bases; nucleotides not matched to a gene: 10. The CDR3 sequence is 17 residues long. Germline V gene sequence: CDR1 LGHNA, CDR2 YNFKEQ. The chain's CDR3 is CASSQGDLPGQGYEQYF. The CDR3 DNA follows: TGTGCCAGCAGCCAAGGGGATCTCCCGGGACAGGGCTACGAGCAGTACTTC.

V is TRBV7-2 and J is TRBJ2-5; the D is unclear. CDR3 length: 14 amino acids. V dropped 2 bases and J dropped 3 bases, with 10 bases sitting between them. Germline V lookup: CDR1 SGHTA, CDR2 FQGNSA. DNA of the CDR3: TGTGCCAGCAGCTTAAATCTGGCCAAAGAGACCCAGTACTTC. Translation: CASSLNLAKETQYF.

The V call is TRBV19, the J call TRBJ2-2; 9 bases line up with TRBD1. After removal of 4 bases from V and 1 base from J, the junction contained 4 bases not matched to a gene. Germline CDR1 reads LNHDA; CDR2 reads SQIVND (reference sequence). CDR3 length: 16 amino acids. The CDR3 here is CASSTRTGVNTGELFF. In DNA form, the CDR3 reads TGTGCCAGTAGTACAAGGACAGGGGTGAACACCGGGGAGCTGTTTTTT.

The rearrangement joins TRBV15 to TRBJ2-2; tentative D call: TRBD2 (5 bases). Germline V gives CDR1 LNHNV, CDR2 YYDKDF (reference sequence). The CDR3 sequence is 15 residues long. V dropped 4 bases and J dropped 4 bases, with 13 bases sitting between them. CDR3 sequence reads: CATSKEGLTTGELFF. Here the CDR3 DNA reads TGTGCCACCAGCAAAGAGGGCCTGACCACCGGGGAGCTGTTTTTT.

The genes are TRBV9 and TRBJ2-3; perhaps TRBD2 as D (6 bases). The CDR3 totals 14 residues. Germline lookup yields CDR1 SGDLS and CDR2 YYNGEE. V was trimmed by 6 bases and J by 0 bases, leaving 11 bases between them. The CDR3 region has the DNA TGTGCCAGCAACGGGGGAACTAGCACAGATACGCAGTATTTT. Translation: CASNGGTSTDTQYF.

The chain links TRBV28 to TRBJ1-5; D call uncertain. Germline values: CDR1 MDHEN, CDR2 SYDVKM. Trimming pared 6 bases from V and 4 bases from J, leaving 10 bases between. The CDR3 contains 13 residues. The CDR3 region has the DNA TGTGCCAGCAGCCCATGGGAGAATCAGCCCCAGCATTTT. It codes for CASSPWENQPQHF.

V and J are TRBV10-3 and TRBJ2-1; D is perhaps TRBD1 (6 bases). This CDR3 has 18 residues. The V gene's germline CDR1 is ENHRY and CDR2 SYGVKD. The V end lost 1 base, the J end lost 4 bases, and 20 bases lay between the germline ends. The CDR3 protein is CAISEWVRTGMEYNEQFF. The CDR3 coding sequence is TGTGCCATCAGTGAGTGGGTTCGTACAGGGATGGAATACAATGAGCAGTTCTTC.

The chain combines TRBV10-1 with TRBJ1-2; D remains ambiguous. The CDR3 is 13 amino acids. V gave up 3 bases and J gave up 2 bases, with 7 bases separating them. Germline V CDR1 and CDR2: WNHNN, SYGVQD (reference sequence). The CDR3 loop is CASSETENYGYTF. CDR3 bases: TGCGCCAGCAGTGAAACAGAGAACTATGGCTACACCTTC.

The chain is built from TRBV18 and TRBJ2-5; the D is unclear. Trimming cost V 2 bases and J 2 bases, with 15 bases left between them. This CDR3 is built from 16 residues. Germline CDR1 reads KGHSH; CDR2 reads LQKENI. CDR3 sequence reads: CASSPNIAQLQETQYF. The CDR3 DNA reads TGTGCCAGCTCACCAAATATAGCCCAACTTCAAGAGACCCAGTACTTC.

This clone was picked up a small number of times. This rearrangement joins TRBV7-9 to TRBJ2-5, with a possible D match to TRBD2 (5 bases). From germline, CDR1 is SEHNR and CDR2 FQNEAQ (reference sequence). The CDR3 is 18 residues long. Trimming removed 1 base from V and 3 bases from J, with 21 bases in between. The CDR3 coding sequence is TGTGCCAGCAGCTTAGTAGGGCTTCAAAGAGGGTTTGAAGAGACCCAGTACTTC. Residues: CASSLVGLQRGFEETQYF.

The gene calls are TRBV28 and TRBJ2-6; D is undetermined. This CDR3 spans 16 amino acids. V lost 1 base, J lost 1 base, and 8 bases lay in between. CDR1 is MDHEN and CDR2 is SYDVKM in the germline V gene. The CDR3 loop is CASSLYLASGANVLTF. The CDR3 bases are TGTGCCAGCAGTTTATATTTAGCATCTGGGGCCAACGTCCTGACTTTC.

The chain joins TRBV5-4 to TRBJ2-7; D may be TRBD1 (6 bases). CDR3 length equals 13 residues. Trimming removed 2 bases at V and 2 bases at J, with 8 bases between. The germline V gene has CDR1 SGHNT and CDR2 YYREEE (reference sequence). This CDR3 reads CASSFTGTYEQYF. The CDR3 nucleotides are TGTGCCAGCAGCTTCACAGGGACCTACGAGCAGTACTTC.

In regard to this clone: One end of the junction fails to match germline, which may point to a read error. The V gene is TRBV9, the J gene TRBJ1-4; D not certain. CDR1 and CDR2 (germline): SGDLS, YYNGEE. This CDR3 is built from 15 residues. This CDR3 is CASSVSIQASEKLFF. CDR3 bases: TGTGCCAGCAGCGTATCCATCCAAGCTAGTGAAAAGCTGTTTTTT.

The J gene is TRBJ2-1, the V gene TRBV29-1; 10 positions agree with TRBD2. Unmatched junction bases numbered 10, after V lost 2 bases and J lost 0 bases. CDR1 is SQVTM, CDR2 ANQGSEA, per germline. CDR3 length equals 18 residues. The CDR3 reads CSVERLAGVPSSYNEQFF. The CDR3 DNA reads TGCAGCGTTGAAAGGCTAGCGGGGGTTCCGAGCTCCTACAATGAGCAGTTCTTC.

The V gene is TRBV18, the J gene TRBJ1-5; tentative D call: TRBD1 (5 bases). Per the germline V gene, CDR1 is KGHSH and CDR2 is LQKENI. The CDR3 has 13 residues. The V gene lost 3 bases and the J gene lost 6 bases, with 9 bases spanning the gap. The CDR3 loop is CASSPGHSQPQHF. The DNA of the CDR3 is TGTGCCAGCTCACCGGGGCACAGTCAGCCCCAGCATTTT.

The chain uses TRBV19 and TRBJ1-5; TRBD1 matches at 10 bases. The germline V gene encodes CDR1 LNHDA and CDR2 SQIVND (reference sequence). Germline trimming cut 6 bases from V and 6 bases from J; bases unmatched to any gene: 8. The CDR3 covers 15 residues. The CDR3 protein is CASRWDRGASQPQHF. The CDR3, as DNA: TGTGCCAGTAGATGGGACAGGGGAGCGTCTCAGCCCCAGCATTTT.

The V gene is TRBV2, the J gene TRBJ1-5; D is perhaps TRBD1 (5 bases). CDR1 is SNHLY and CDR2 is FYNNEI in the germline V gene. Trimming removed 1 base from V and 7 bases from J, with 8 bases in between. The CDR3 runs to 13 residues. The CDR3 nucleotides read TGTGCCAGCAGTGAAGGGGGGGACCAGCCCCAGCATTTT. Translated: CASSEGGDQPQHF.

This clone was seen a few times. The rearrangement uses TRBV6-5 and TRBJ2-3; 7 bases line up with TRBD2. V trimming: 0 bases; J trimming: 4 bases; junction bases outside the gene matches: 7. This CDR3 has 16 amino acids. Germline values: CDR1 MNHEY, CDR2 SVGAGI. Here the CDR3 reads CASSYSVASGPDTQYF. CDR3 in DNA: TGTGCCAGCAGTTACTCGGTCGCTAGCGGTCCAGATACGCAGTATTTT.

The chain has TRBV12-5 and TRBJ2-2, with 7 bases fitting TRBD1. Germline V gives CDR1 LGHNT, CDR2 FRNRAP. This CDR3 comprises 15 residues. The V and J ends lost 7 bases and 4 bases, in that order; junction bases with no gene match: 9. The CDR3 loop is CASVRTGVSTGELFF. Written as DNA, the CDR3 is TGTGCTAGTGTCAGAACAGGGGTGTCCACCGGGGAGCTGTTTTTT. Full variable domain (rest looked up from reference TRBV12-5 and TRBJ2-2): DARVTQTPRHKVTEMGQEVTMRCQPILGHNTVFWYRQTMMQGLELLAYFRNRAPLDDSGMPKDRFSAEMPDATLATLKIQPSEPRDSAVYFCASVRTGVSTGELFFGEGSRLTVL.

The J gene is TRBJ1-2, the V gene TRBV6-1; tentative D call: TRBD1 (6 bases). V dropped 2 bases and J dropped 4 bases, with 14 bases sitting between them. Germline loops: CDR1 MNHNS, CDR2 SASEGT. CDR3 length: 15 amino acids. The chain's CDR3 is CASSETYWDTYGYTF. The CDR3 DNA reads TGTGCCAGCAGTGAAACTTATTGGGACACCTATGGCTACACCTTC.